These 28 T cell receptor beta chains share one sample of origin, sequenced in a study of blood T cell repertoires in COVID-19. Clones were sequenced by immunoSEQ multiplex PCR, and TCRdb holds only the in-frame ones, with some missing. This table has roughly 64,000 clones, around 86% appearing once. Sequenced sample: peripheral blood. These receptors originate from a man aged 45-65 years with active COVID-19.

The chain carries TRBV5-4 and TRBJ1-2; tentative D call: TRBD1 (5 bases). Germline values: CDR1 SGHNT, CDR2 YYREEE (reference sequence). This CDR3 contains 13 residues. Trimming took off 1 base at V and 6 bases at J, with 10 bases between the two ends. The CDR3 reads CASSLQGLDGYTF. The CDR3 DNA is TGTGCCAGCAGCTTGCAGGGCTTGGATGGCTACACCTTC.

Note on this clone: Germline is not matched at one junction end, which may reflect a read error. The CDR3 coding sequence is TGCGCCCGCAGGGCTAGGGGGCCAGGGGGCGTGGATGGCTACACCTTC. Protein sequence: CARRARGPGGVDGYTF. The chain is built from TRBV5-1 and TRBJ1-2; 8 nucleotides agree with TRBD1. CDR1 and CDR2 from the germline V gene are SGHRS and YFSETQ. The CDR3 covers 16 residues.

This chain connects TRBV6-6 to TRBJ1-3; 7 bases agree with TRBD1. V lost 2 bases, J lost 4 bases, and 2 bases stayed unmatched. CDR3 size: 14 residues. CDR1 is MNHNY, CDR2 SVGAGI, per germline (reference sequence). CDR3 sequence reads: CASSYKGAGNTIYF. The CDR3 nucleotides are TGTGCCAGCAGTTACAAGGGGGCCGGAAACACCATATATTTT.

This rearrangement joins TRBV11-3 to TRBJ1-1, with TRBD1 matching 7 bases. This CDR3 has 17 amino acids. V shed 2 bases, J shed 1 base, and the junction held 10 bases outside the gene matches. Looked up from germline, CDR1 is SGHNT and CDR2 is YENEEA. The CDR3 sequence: CASSLTGDLSTNTEAFF. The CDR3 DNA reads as TGTGCCAGCAGCTTAACAGGGGACCTCTCAACGAACACTGAAGCTTTCTTT.

The CDR3 DNA follows: TGCGCCAGCAGCCTCTCCGGGACACTAGGGGCCACAGATACGCAGTATTTT. Its translation: CASSLSGTLGATDTQYF. This sequence joins TRBV4-1 and TRBJ2-3; possible D gene TRBD1, 6 bases. The ends were cut back, 4 bases at V and 2 bases at J, with 19 bases in the middle. The CDR3 runs 17 residues. Germline V CDR1 and CDR2: MGHRA, YSYEKL.

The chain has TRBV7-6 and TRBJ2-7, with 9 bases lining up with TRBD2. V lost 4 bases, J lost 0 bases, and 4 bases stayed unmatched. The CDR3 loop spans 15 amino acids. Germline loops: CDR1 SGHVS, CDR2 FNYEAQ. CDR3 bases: TGTGCCAGCAGCTATGGACTAGCGCCCTCCTACGAGCAGTACTTC. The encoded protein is CASSYGLAPSYEQYF.

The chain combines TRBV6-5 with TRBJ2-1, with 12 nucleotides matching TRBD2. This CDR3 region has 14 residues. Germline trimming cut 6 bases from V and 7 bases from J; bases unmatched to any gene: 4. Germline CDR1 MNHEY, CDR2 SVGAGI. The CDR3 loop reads CASRLAGGENEQFF. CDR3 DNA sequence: TGTGCCAGCAGACTAGCGGGAGGCGAGAATGAGCAGTTCTTC.

CDR3 region: CASSIRLRVAGGPLGTDTQYF. The CDR3 nucleotides are TGTGCCAGTAGTATAAGGTTACGGGTAGCGGGGGGGCCTCTGGGTACAGATACGCAGTATTTT. The rearrangement links TRBV19 to TRBJ2-3, with TRBD2 matching over 11 bases. Germline V lookup: CDR1 LNHDA, CDR2 SQIVND (reference sequence). V shed 2 bases, J shed 3 bases, and the junction held 19 bases outside the gene matches. This CDR3 comprises 21 residues.

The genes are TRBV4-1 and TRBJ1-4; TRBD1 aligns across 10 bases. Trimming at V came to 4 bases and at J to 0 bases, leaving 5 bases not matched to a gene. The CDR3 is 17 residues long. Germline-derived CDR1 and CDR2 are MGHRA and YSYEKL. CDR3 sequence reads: CASSRTGTGATNEKLFF. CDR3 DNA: TGCGCCAGCAGCCGGACCGGGACAGGGGCAACTAATGAAAAACTGTTTTTT.

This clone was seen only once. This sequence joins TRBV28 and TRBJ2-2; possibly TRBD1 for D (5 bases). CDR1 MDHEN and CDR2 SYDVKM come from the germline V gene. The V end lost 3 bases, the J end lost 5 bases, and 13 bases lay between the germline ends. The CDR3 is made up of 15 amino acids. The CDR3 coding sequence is TGTGCCAGCAGTTTGAATCAGGGTAGGACCGGGGAGCTGTTTTTT. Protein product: CASSLNQGRTGELFF.

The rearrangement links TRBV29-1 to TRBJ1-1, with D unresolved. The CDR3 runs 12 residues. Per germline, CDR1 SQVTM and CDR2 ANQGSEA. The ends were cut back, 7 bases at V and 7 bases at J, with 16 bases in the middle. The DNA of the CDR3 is TGCAGCGCCCGAATGCTTAGTGGTGAAGCTTTCTTT. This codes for CSARMLSGEAFF.

The CDR3: CASSLSPAGGGETQYF. CDR3 nucleotides: TGTGCCAGCAGCTTATCACCGGCAGGGGGTGGCGAGACCCAGTACTTC. The chain couples TRBV5-6 to TRBJ2-5; 7 nucleotides align to TRBD1. The length of the CDR3 is 16 residues. The ends lost 2 bases at V and 5 bases at J; junction bases unmatched: 12. The germline V gene has CDR1 SGHDT and CDR2 YYEEEE.

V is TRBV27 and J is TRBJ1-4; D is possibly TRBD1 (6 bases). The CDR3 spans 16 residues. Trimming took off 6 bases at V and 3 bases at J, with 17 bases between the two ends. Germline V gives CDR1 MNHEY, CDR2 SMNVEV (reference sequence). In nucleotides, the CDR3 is TGTGCCAGCAGGGACAGATGGGAACGAGCTAATGAAAAACTGTTTTTT. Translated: CASRDRWERANEKLFF.

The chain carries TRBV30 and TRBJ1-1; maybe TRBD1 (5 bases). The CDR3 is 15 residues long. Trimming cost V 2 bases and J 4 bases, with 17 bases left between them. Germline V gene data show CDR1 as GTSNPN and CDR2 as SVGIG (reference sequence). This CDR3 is CAWSPTTGGGTEAFF. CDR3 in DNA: TGTGCCTGGAGTCCGACGACCGGGGGAGGCACTGAAGCTTTCTTT.

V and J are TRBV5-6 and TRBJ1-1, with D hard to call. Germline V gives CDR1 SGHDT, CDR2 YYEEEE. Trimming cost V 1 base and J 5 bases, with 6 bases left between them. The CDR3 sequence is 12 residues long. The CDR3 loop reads CASSLWRTEAFF. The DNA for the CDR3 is TGTGCCAGCAGCTTGTGGAGGACTGAAGCTTTCTTT.

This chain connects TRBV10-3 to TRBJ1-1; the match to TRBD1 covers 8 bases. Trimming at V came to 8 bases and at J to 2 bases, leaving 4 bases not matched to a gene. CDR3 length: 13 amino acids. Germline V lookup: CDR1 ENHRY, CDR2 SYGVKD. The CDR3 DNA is TGTGCCATCGGAGACAGGGGAAACACTGAAGCTTTCTTT. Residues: CAIGDRGNTEAFF.

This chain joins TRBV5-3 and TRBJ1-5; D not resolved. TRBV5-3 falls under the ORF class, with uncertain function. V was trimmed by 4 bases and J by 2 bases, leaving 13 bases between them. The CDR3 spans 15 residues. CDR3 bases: TGTGCCAGAAGCGGAGTAGCGCAGGGCAATCAGCCCCAGCATTTT. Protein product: CARSGVAQGNQPQHF.

The chain's CDR3 is CASSYGLAQPYEQYF. CDR3 DNA: TGTGCCAGCAGTTACGGACTAGCTCAACCCTACGAGCAGTACTTC. The rearrangement joins TRBV6-2 or TRBV6-3 to TRBJ2-7, with 8 bases identical to TRBD2. With V trimmed by 2 bases and J by 2 bases, 5 bases remained unmatched. Per germline, CDR1 MNHEY and CDR2 SVGEGT. CDR3 length: 15 residues.

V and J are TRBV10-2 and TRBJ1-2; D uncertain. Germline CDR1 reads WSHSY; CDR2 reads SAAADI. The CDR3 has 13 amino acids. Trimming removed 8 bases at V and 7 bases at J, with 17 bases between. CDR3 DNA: TGCGCCAGCCTCCGGTCCGAGGAGAGTGGCTACACCTTC. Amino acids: CASLRSEESGYTF.

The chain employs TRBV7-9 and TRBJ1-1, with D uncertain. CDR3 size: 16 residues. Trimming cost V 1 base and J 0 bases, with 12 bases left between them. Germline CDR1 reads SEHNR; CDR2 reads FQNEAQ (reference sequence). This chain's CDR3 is CASSLVRQAVNTEAFF. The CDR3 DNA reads TGTGCCAGCAGCTTAGTACGGCAGGCAGTGAACACTGAAGCTTTCTTT.

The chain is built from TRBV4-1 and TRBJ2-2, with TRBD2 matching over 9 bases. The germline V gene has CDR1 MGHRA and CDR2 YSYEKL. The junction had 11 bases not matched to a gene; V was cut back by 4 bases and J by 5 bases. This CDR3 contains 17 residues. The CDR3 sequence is CASSRKFSGSGTGELFF. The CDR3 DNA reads TGCGCCAGCAGCCGGAAGTTTAGCGGGAGTGGTACCGGGGAGCTGTTTTTT.

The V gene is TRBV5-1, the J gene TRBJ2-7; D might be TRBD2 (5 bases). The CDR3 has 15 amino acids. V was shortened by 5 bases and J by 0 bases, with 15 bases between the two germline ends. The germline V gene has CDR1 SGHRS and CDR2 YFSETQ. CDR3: CASRGYEGSSYEQYF. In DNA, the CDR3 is TGCGCCAGCAGGGGGTATGAGGGCAGCTCCTACGAGCAGTACTTC.

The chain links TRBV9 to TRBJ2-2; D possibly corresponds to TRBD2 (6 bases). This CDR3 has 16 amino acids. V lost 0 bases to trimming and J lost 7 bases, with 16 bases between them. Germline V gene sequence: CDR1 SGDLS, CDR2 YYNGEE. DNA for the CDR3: TGTGCCAGCAGCGTAGAAGCGGGTCGCTACGGCGGGGAGCTGTTTTTT. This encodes CASSVEAGRYGGELFF.

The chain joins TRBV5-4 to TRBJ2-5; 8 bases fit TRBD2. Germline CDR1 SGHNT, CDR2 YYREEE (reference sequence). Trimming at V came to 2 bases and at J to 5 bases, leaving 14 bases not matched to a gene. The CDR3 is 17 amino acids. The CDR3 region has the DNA TGTGCCAGCAGCTTAATAGCGGGGAGGGGTACGGGGGAGACCCAGTACTTC. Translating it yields CASSLIAGRGTGETQYF.

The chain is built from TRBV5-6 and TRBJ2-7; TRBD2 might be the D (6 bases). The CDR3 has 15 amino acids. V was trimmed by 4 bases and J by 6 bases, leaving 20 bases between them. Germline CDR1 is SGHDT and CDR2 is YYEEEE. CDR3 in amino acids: CASSRPGLQTSEQYF. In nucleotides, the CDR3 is TGTGCCAGCAGCAGGCCGGGACTCCAGACGTCCGAGCAGTACTTC.

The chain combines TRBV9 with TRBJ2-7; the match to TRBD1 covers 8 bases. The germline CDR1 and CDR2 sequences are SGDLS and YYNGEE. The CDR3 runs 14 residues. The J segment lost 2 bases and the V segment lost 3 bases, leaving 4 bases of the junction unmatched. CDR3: CASSAGQDTYEQYF. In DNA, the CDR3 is TGTGCCAGCAGCGCGGGACAGGATACCTACGAGCAGTACTTC.

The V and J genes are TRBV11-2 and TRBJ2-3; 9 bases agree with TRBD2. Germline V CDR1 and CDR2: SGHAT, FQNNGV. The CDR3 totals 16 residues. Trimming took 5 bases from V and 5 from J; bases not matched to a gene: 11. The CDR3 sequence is CASSRMRGGRGDTQYF. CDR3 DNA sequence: TGTGCCAGCAGCCGGATGCGGGGGGGCCGGGGAGATACGCAGTATTTT.

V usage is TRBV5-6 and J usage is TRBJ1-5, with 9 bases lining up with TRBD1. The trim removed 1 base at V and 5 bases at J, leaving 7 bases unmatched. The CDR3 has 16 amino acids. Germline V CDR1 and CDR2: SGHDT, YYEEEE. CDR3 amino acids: CASSLRTGDHDQPQHF. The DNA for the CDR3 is TGTGCCAGCAGCTTGAGGACAGGGGACCATGATCAGCCCCAGCATTTT.